Presented here are 6 T cell receptor beta chains from one specimen sequenced in a study of OX40 agonist ivuxolimab in advanced cancers. TCRdb's copy holds only in-frame clones and misses some; the assay was immunoSEQ multiplex PCR. This sample has 20,000 to 25,000 clones; 70% to 90% occur once, and the top ten carry about 16%. The specimen was CD4+ or CD8+ T cells sorted from blood, collected in a trial of the OX40 agonist ivuxolimab. The receptors come from an adult with an advanced solid tumor such as melanoma, head and neck, liver or kidney cancer.

The gene calls are TRBV7-6 and TRBJ1-1; TRBD1 aligns across 9 bases. This CDR3 has 15 amino acids. Trimming at V came to 5 bases and at J to 5 bases, leaving 9 bases not matched to a gene. Germline values: CDR1 SGHVS, CDR2 FNYEAQ. The CDR3 reads CASSAHRGRVTEAFF. The CDR3 DNA is TGTGCCAGCAGCGCTCACAGGGGGCGGGTTACTGAAGCTTTCTTT.

As DNA, the CDR3 is TGTGCCTGGAGTGATGGGGGGGCGCGTGGAAACACCATATATTTT. It yields the protein CAWSDGGARGNTIYF. The rearrangement links TRBV30 to TRBJ1-3; TRBD1 is a possible D gene (6 bases). V dropped 1 base and J dropped 3 bases, with 13 bases sitting between them. CDR3 length equals 15 residues. Germline assignment: CDR1 GTSNPN and CDR2 SVGIG (reference sequence).

V is TRBV15 and J is TRBJ2-1, with 8 bases matching TRBD2. The CDR3 totals 15 residues. Germline CDR1 and CDR2: LNHNV and YYDKDF (reference sequence). The ends lost 1 base at V and 4 bases at J; junction bases unmatched: 3. The CDR3: CATSRVPGGYNEQFF. The CDR3 DNA sequence: TGTGCCACCAGCAGAGTACCGGGGGGGTACAATGAGCAGTTCTTC.

This chain links TRBV4-2 with TRBJ2-3; 7 bases fit TRBD2. The ends lost 0 bases at V and 0 bases at J; junction bases unmatched: 6. This CDR3 has 17 residues. The germline V gene encodes CDR1 LGHNA and CDR2 YNFKEQ. The CDR3 here is CASSQDNDGGSTDTQYF. CDR3 in DNA: TGTGCCAGCAGCCAAGATAACGACGGGGGGAGCACAGATACGCAGTATTTT.

The V and J genes are TRBV5-6 and TRBJ1-5; maybe TRBD1 (5 bases). The ends were cut back, 2 bases at V and 7 bases at J, with 16 bases in the middle. This CDR3 is built from 15 residues. The germline CDR1 and CDR2 sequences are SGHDT and YYEEEE. The CDR3 here is CASSLGGGGGQPQHF. The CDR3 DNA reads as TGTGCCAGCAGCTTAGGTGGCGGCGGGGGACAGCCCCAGCATTTT.

This clone was counted only a few times. The chain joins TRBV7-2 to TRBJ1-5; D possibly corresponds to TRBD1 (6 bases). The CDR3 covers 14 residues. V was clipped by 5 bases and J by 3 bases, with 11 bases between them. The V gene's germline CDR1 is SGHTA and CDR2 FQGNSA. CDR3 nucleotides: TGTGCCAGCAGCCTCCGACAGGACAATCAGCCCCAGCATTTT. Residues: CASSLRQDNQPQHF.